These 13 T cell receptor beta chains share one sample of origin, sequenced in a study of early T cells in non-severe SARS-CoV-2 infection. TCRdb analysed the 5' RACE reads with MiXCR anew, one entry per CDR3 protein. The sample yields tens of thousands of distinct CDR3 sequences, about 14% seen once. The sample in question was whole blood, obtained at baseline. Source of these receptors: an adult who was a healthcare worker with PCR-confirmed SARS-CoV-2 infection or an uninfected control (not recorded which).

This clonotype was picked up a small number of times. V is TRBV20-1 and J is TRBJ1-3; D gene ambiguous. CDR1 and CDR2 from the germline V gene are DFQATT and SNEGSKA (reference sequence). The CDR3 length is 13 residues. Trimming took off 2 bases at V and 4 bases at J, with 9 bases between the two ends. The CDR3: CSARPGVGNTIYF. DNA of the CDR3: TGCAGTGCTAGACCGGGAGTAGGAAACACCATATATTTT.

The genes are TRBV6-4 and TRBJ1-1; 8 nucleotides match TRBD1. This CDR3 is built from 14 residues. CDR1 is MRHNA, CDR2 SNTAGT, per germline. J was trimmed by 3 bases and V by 4 bases; bases with no gene match: 4. The CDR3 bases are TGTGCCAGCAGTGTTGGACAGGGCCACACTGAAGCTTTCTTT. This codes for CASSVGQGHTEAFF.

This chain uses TRBV6-2 or TRBV6-3 with TRBJ2-3, with TRBD2 matching over 13 bases. The CDR3 runs to 18 residues. Per the germline V gene, CDR1 is MNHEY and CDR2 is SVGEGT. J was trimmed by 2 bases and V by 7 bases; bases with no gene match: 12. The CDR3 loop reads CASTGTSGEPGHTDTQYF. The CDR3 DNA is TGTGCCAGCACCGGGACTAGCGGGGAGCCCGGTCACACAGATACGCAGTATTTT.

This clonotype was seen only a few times. CDR3 in DNA: TGTGCCAGCAGTTTATACCCAGGGCAGTACCAAGAGACCCAGTACTTC. Encoded protein: CASSLYPGQYQETQYF. This chain joins TRBV28 and TRBJ2-5, with a possible D match to TRBD1 (5 bases). The V gene lost 1 base and the J gene lost 0 bases, with 12 bases spanning the gap. Germline CDR1 and CDR2: MDHEN and SYDVKM. The CDR3 has 16 residues.

This clonotype was detected many times. The rearrangement uses TRBV20-1 and TRBJ2-7; TRBD2 is a possible D gene (7 bases). The ends were cut back, 6 bases at V and 5 bases at J, with 11 bases in the middle. The CDR3 runs 11 residues. Per germline, CDR1 DFQATT and CDR2 SNEGSKA (reference sequence). Here the CDR3 reads CSAGGRNEQYF. The CDR3 DNA is TGCAGTGCCGGGGGGCGGAACGAGCAGTACTTC.

This clonotype came up many times. The gene calls are TRBV20-1 and TRBJ2-7; D unclear. The ends were cut back, 0 bases at V and 5 bases at J, with 8 bases in the middle. Germline V gene lookup returns CDR1 DFQATT and CDR2 SNEGSKA (reference sequence). This CDR3 is 12 amino acids long. For the CDR3, the DNA is TGCAGTGCTAGAGACCAACTCCACGAGCAGTACTTC. Encoded protein: CSARDQLHEQYF.

The chain has TRBV6-2 or TRBV6-3 and TRBJ2-3; D is perhaps TRBD1 or TRBD2 (5 bases each). The V gene's germline CDR1 is MNHEY and CDR2 SVGEGT. This CDR3 region has 13 residues. With 4 bases removed from V and 6 bases from J, the gap between germline ends came to 11 bases. CDR3 sequence (DNA): TGTGCCAGCAGTTTCTGGGGGACCGATACGCAGTATTTT. It translates to CASSFWGTDTQYF.

This clonotype was seen more than once but under ten times. The chain carries TRBV29-1 and TRBJ1-1, with 9 bases fitting TRBD1. This CDR3 has 13 amino acids. With 4 bases clipped from V and 1 base from J, the junction kept 1 base outside the gene matches. CDR1 and CDR2 from the germline V gene are SQVTM and ANQGSEA. The CDR3 sequence: CSVGTGANTEAFF. The CDR3 DNA sequence: TGCAGCGTTGGGACAGGGGCGAACACTGAAGCTTTCTTT.

The V gene is TRBV5-1, the J gene TRBJ2-2; D tentatively fits TRBD1 or TRBD2 (5 bases each). The CDR3 has 15 amino acids. Germline CDR1 is SGHRS and CDR2 is YFSETQ. The V end was cut by 2 bases, the J end by 4 bases, with 12 bases between. The CDR3 region is CASSFGLGVTGELFF. CDR3 in DNA: TGCGCCAGCAGCTTCGGACTGGGGGTCACCGGGGAGCTGTTTTTT.

This clonotype was recorded many times. CDR3 in amino acids: CASSSPGLALFF. The CDR3 DNA sequence: TGTGCCAGCAGCTCGCCGGGACTAGCACTGTTCTTC. This chain uses TRBV13 with TRBJ2-1; 9 bases align to TRBD2. In germline, CDR1 is PRHDT, CDR2 FYEKMQ (reference sequence). The junction had 7 bases not matched to a gene; V was cut back by 4 bases and J by 15 bases. The CDR3 has 12 amino acids. The full variable domain, rest sourced from reference TRBV13 and TRBJ2-1, is AAGVIQSPRHLIKEKRETATLKCYPIPRHDTVYWYQQGPGQDPQFLISFYEKMQSDKGSIPDRFSAQQFSDYHSELNMSSLELGDSALYFCASSSPGLALFFGPGTRLTVL.

In its sample, this clonotype was seen a few times. V gene TRBV13 combines with J gene TRBJ2-3, with D unresolved. Trimming removed 5 bases from V and 5 bases from J, with 5 bases in between. Germline CDR1 and CDR2: PRHDT and FYEKMQ (reference sequence). This CDR3 is built from 11 residues. CDR3: CASSTRDTQYF. The CDR3 DNA is TGTGCCAGCAGCACAAGAGATACGCAGTATTTT.

In its sample, this clonotype was seen a few times. The CDR3 DNA is TGTGCCAGCAATTATCCGGGGACTGAAGCTTTCTTT. It encodes CASNYPGTEAFF. The V call is TRBV28, the J call TRBJ1-1; D is unresolved. The CDR3 has 12 amino acids. CDR1 is MDHEN, CDR2 SYDVKM, per germline. The V gene lost 7 bases and the J gene lost 5 bases, with 11 bases spanning the gap.

The rearrangement uses TRBV2 and TRBJ1-6; D call uncertain. V was shortened by 0 bases and J by 4 bases, with 10 bases between the two germline ends. This CDR3 contains 16 residues. Germline V lookup: CDR1 SNHLY, CDR2 FYNNEI. The DNA for the CDR3 is TGTGCCAGCAGTGAAGCGTCGGGCTTTTATAATTCACCCCTCCACTTT. This encodes CASSEASGFYNSPLHF.